These 21 T cell receptor beta chains were sequenced from one sample in a study of T cell responses to AZD1222 COVID-19 vaccine. Here immunoSEQ multiplex PCR was the method, and the copy in TCRdb shows in-frame clones only, minus some. The table has about 99,000 clones, about nine tenths seen once; the top ten hold over 40%. Sequences were derived from peripheral blood, sampled on day 0 of AZD1222 vaccination. All receptors come from an adult in good health.

The V and J genes are TRBV10-1 and TRBJ2-7; 7 bases fit TRBD1. J gave up 6 bases and V 8 bases, and 4 bases lay outside the gene matches. In germline, CDR1 is WNHNN, CDR2 SYGVQD (reference sequence). There are 11 residues in the CDR3. This CDR3 is CASGYRGEQYF. CDR3 nucleotide sequence: TGCGCCAGCGGATACAGGGGCGAGCAGTACTTC.

The rearrangement joins TRBV6-5 to TRBJ2-7, with a tentative D call TRBD2 (5 bases). V was trimmed by 7 bases and J by 7 bases, leaving 23 bases between them. This CDR3 comprises 15 residues. Germline V lookup: CDR1 MNHEY, CDR2 SVGAGI. CDR3 amino acids: CASTKHVGEFSEQYF. The CDR3 bases are TGTGCCAGCACCAAGCACGTGGGAGAGTTCTCAGAGCAGTACTTC.

The chain couples TRBV23-1 to TRBJ1-5; a weak D match, TRBD1 (5 bases). TRBV23-1 is an ORF for which the function is uncertain. The CDR3 runs 18 residues. V gave up 3 bases and J gave up 0 bases, with 18 bases separating them. CDR3 sequence: CASSQLGLEGYSNQPQHF. The DNA for the CDR3 is TGCGCCAGCAGTCAGCTTGGGTTGGAGGGGTATAGCAATCAGCCCCAGCATTTT.

This chain joins TRBV6-2 or TRBV6-3 and TRBJ2-1; either TRBD1 or TRBD2 may fit D (5 bases each). This CDR3 contains 15 residues. Looked up from germline, CDR1 is MNHEY and CDR2 is SVGEGT. V dropped 4 bases and J dropped 4 bases, with 14 bases sitting between them. The CDR3 reads CASSSRGAGYNEQFF. CDR3 coding DNA: TGTGCCAGCAGTTCTAGGGGCGCGGGTTACAATGAGCAGTTCTTC.

CDR3 loop: CASSLTGHTIYF. CDR3 in DNA: TGTGCCAGCAGCCTGACTGGGCACACCATATATTTT. The chain combines TRBV9 with TRBJ1-3; D remains unclear. The CDR3 sequence is 12 residues long. From germline, CDR1 is SGDLS and CDR2 YYNGEE. The germline V and J ends were trimmed by 4 bases and 8 bases, with 10 bases remaining between them. Based on the CDR3 plus reference TRBV9 and TRBJ1-3, the full variable domain is DSGVTQTPKHLITATGQRVTLRCSPRSGDLSVYWYQQSLDQGLQFLIQYYNGEERAKGNILERFSAQQFPDLHSELNLSSLELGDSALYFCASSLTGHTIYFGEGSWLTVV.

The chain uses TRBV18 and TRBJ1-1; 7 nucleotides match TRBD1. J lost 2 bases, V lost 0 bases, and 9 bases had no gene match. This CDR3 region has 17 residues. Germline V gene lookup returns CDR1 KGHSH and CDR2 LQKENI. CDR3 amino acids: CASSPPIGGGFNTEAFF. Here the CDR3 DNA reads TGTGCCAGCTCACCACCGATCGGAGGGGGCTTCAACACTGAAGCTTTCTTT.

This chain uses TRBV6-2 or TRBV6-3 with TRBJ2-1, with TRBD2 matching over 11 bases. Germline assignment: CDR1 MNHEY and CDR2 SVGEGT. J was trimmed by 5 bases and V by 2 bases; bases with no gene match: 5. This CDR3 has 16 amino acids. Here the CDR3 reads CASSYRPTSGNNEQFF. The CDR3 coding sequence is TGTGCCAGCAGTTACCGGCCGACTAGCGGGAACAATGAGCAGTTCTTC.

The chain links TRBV6-5 to TRBJ1-1; no clear D gene. Germline CDR1 is MNHEY and CDR2 is SVGAGI. V lost 6 bases to trimming and J lost 6 bases, with 14 bases between them. This CDR3 region has 13 residues. Here the CDR3 reads CASRPPEVPEAFF. In nucleotides, the CDR3 is TGTGCCAGCAGGCCCCCGGAAGTACCTGAAGCTTTCTTT.

The rearrangement links TRBV5-6 to TRBJ2-7; possible D gene TRBD2, 5 bases. This CDR3 spans 12 amino acids. The V and J ends lost 0 bases and 6 bases respectively, with 7 bases between them. Per the germline V gene, CDR1 is SGHDT and CDR2 is YYEEEE. This CDR3 is CASSLDRGEQYF. In nucleotides, the CDR3 is TGTGCCAGCAGCTTGGATCGGGGCGAGCAGTACTTC. Looking up the rest from reference TRBV5-6 and TRBJ2-7 gives the full variable domain: DAGVTQSPTHLIKTRGQQVTLRCSPKSGHDTVSWYQQALGQGPQFIFQYYEEEERQRGNFPDRFSGHQFPNYSSELNVNALLLGDSALYLCASSLDRGEQYFGPGTRLTVT.

The chain employs TRBV27 and TRBJ2-1; 11 bases agree with TRBD1. Germline V CDR1 and CDR2: MNHEY, SMNVEV (reference sequence). Trimming removed 8 bases from V and 8 bases from J; junction bases left unmatched: 2. The CDR3 runs to 12 residues. CDR3 DNA: TGTGCCAGCCGGGACAGGGGGTATGAGCAGTTCTTC. As protein: CASRDRGYEQFF.

The V and J genes are TRBV19 and TRBJ2-1; the D is unclear. The CDR3 contains 15 residues. V lost 7 bases and J lost 4, with 17 bases in between. The germline V gene encodes CDR1 LNHDA and CDR2 SQIVND (reference sequence). CDR3 loop: CASTMGNPPYNEQFF. In DNA, the CDR3 is TGTGCCAGTACTATGGGCAACCCACCATACAATGAGCAGTTCTTC.

For the CDR3, the DNA is TGTGCCTGGAGTGTACAGTCTGGGGCCAACGTCCTGACTTTC. Its protein is CAWSVQSGANVLTF. The chain carries TRBV30 and TRBJ2-6, with D unclear. Trimming shortened V by 0 bases and J by 1 base, and 4 bases separated the two germline ends. Germline V gives CDR1 GTSNPN, CDR2 SVGIG (reference sequence). The CDR3 is 14 amino acids.

This chain joins TRBV6-5 and TRBJ1-1; D might be TRBD1 (6 bases). CDR3 length: 14 residues. Germline CDR1 is MNHEY and CDR2 is SVGAGI. The germline V and J ends were trimmed by 2 bases and 5 bases, with 12 bases remaining between them. The CDR3, as DNA: TGTGCCAGCAGTTACCGCGGGGGCGGAACTGAAGCTTTCTTT. Its translation is CASSYRGGGTEAFF.

The genes are TRBV18 and TRBJ2-5; D gene uncertain. The CDR3 has 13 residues. Trimming left V 5 bases short and J 2 bases short, with 9 bases between. The germline CDR1 and CDR2 sequences are KGHSH and LQKENI. CDR3 residues: CASSETLQETQYF. CDR3 sequence (DNA): TGTGCCAGCTCAGAGACTTTACAAGAGACCCAGTACTTC.

The J gene is TRBJ1-4, the V gene TRBV5-1; D gene uncertain. V was pared by 0 bases and J by 0 bases, with 6 bases between. The length of the CDR3 is 15 residues. Germline V gene data show CDR1 as SGHRS and CDR2 as YFSETQ. The CDR3 coding sequence is TGCGCCAGCAGCTTGGCCCCCTCAACTAATGAAAAACTGTTTTTT. Its translation: CASSLAPSTNEKLFF.

This chain links TRBV11-1 with TRBJ2-1, with D maybe TRBD1 (6 bases). Trimming cost V 0 bases and J 11 bases, with 17 bases left between them. This CDR3 contains 15 residues. Germline lookup yields CDR1 SGHAT and CDR2 FQDESV (reference sequence). As DNA, the CDR3 is TGTGCCAGCAGCTTAGCGGGATCTTACAGGGACAAGCAGTTCTTC. Protein: CASSLAGSYRDKQFF. The full variable domain, with the rest looked up from reference TRBV11-1 and TRBJ2-1, is EAEVAQSPRYKITEKSQAVAFWCDPISGHATLYWYRQILGQGPELLVQFQDESVVDDSQLPKDRFSAERLKGVDSTLKIQPAELGDSAMYLCASSLAGSYRDKQFFGPGTRLTVL.

The rearrangement joins TRBV9 to TRBJ2-1, with no clear D. V lost 4 bases to trimming and J lost 0 bases, with 5 bases between them. This CDR3 region has 13 residues. Per germline, CDR1 SGDLS and CDR2 YYNGEE. The CDR3 is CASSPGSYNEQFF. CDR3 in DNA: TGTGCCAGCAGCCCCGGCTCCTACAATGAGCAGTTCTTC. The whole variable domain, remainder taken from reference TRBV9 and TRBJ2-1, is DSGVTQTPKHLITATGQRVTLRCSPRSGDLSVYWYQQSLDQGLQFLIQYYNGEERAKGNILERFSAQQFPDLHSELNLSSLELGDSALYFCASSPGSYNEQFFGPGTRLTVL.

The chain uses TRBV6-5 and TRBJ1-3; D gene ambiguous. There are 16 residues in the CDR3. Germline CDR1 reads MNHEY; CDR2 reads SVGAGI. V gave up 0 bases and J gave up 2 bases, with 11 bases separating them. CDR3 loop: CASSYSGQTPGNTIYF. The CDR3, as DNA: TGTGCCAGCAGTTACTCTGGGCAGACACCTGGAAACACCATATATTTT.

This rearrangement joins TRBV18 to TRBJ1-3; D is ambiguous. Germline CDR1 reads KGHSH; CDR2 reads LQKENI. Trimming took off 0 bases at V and 0 bases at J, with 6 bases between the two ends. The CDR3 contains 15 residues. This CDR3 is CASSPPAASGNTIYF. The CDR3 region has the DNA TGTGCCAGCTCACCACCGGCGGCCTCTGGAAACACCATATATTTT.

The rearrangement uses TRBV7-9 and TRBJ1-1; 7 nucleotides agree with TRBD1. Germline V CDR1 and CDR2: SEHNR, FQNEAQ (reference sequence). The CDR3 totals 15 residues. Unmatched junction bases numbered 6, after V lost 1 base and J lost 4 bases. CDR3 region: CASSLGGTAFTEAFF. Written as DNA, the CDR3 is TGTGCCAGCAGCTTAGGTGGGACAGCCTTCACTGAAGCTTTCTTT.

Points on this clone: At one end, the junction sequence differs from germline, possibly due to a read error. The gene calls are TRBV11-2 and TRBJ1-1; no definite D call. The CDR3 runs 11 residues. Germline-derived CDR1 and CDR2 are SGHAT and FQNNGV. The CDR3 nucleotides are TGTGCCAGCAGATTAGACACTGAAGCTTTCTTT. Translating it yields CASRLDTEAFF.